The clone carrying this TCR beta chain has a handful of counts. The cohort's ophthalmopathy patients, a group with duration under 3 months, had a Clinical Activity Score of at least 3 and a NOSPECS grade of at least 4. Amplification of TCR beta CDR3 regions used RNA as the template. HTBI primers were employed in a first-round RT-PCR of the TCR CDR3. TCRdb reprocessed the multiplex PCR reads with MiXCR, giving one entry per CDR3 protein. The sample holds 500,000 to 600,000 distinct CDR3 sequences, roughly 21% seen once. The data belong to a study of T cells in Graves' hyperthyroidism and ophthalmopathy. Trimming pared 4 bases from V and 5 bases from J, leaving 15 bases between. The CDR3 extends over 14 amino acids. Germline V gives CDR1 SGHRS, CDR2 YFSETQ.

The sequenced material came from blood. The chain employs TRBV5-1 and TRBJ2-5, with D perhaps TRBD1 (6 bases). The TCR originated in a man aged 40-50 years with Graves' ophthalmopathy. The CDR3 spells CASSPGLQGETQYF. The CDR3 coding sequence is TGCGCCAGCAGCCCCGGGCTGCAGGGGGAGACCCAGTACTTC.